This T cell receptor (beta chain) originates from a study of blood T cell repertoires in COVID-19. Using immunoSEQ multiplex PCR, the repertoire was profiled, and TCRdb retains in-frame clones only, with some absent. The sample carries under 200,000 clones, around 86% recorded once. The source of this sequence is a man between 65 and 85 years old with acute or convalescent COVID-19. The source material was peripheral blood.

The DNA for the CDR3 is TGCGCCAGCCGTGATCAACCCCAGGGAAGCTCTGGAAACACCATATATTTT. Its translation: CASRDQPQGSSGNTIYF. The V and J genes are TRBV5-1 and TRBJ1-3; D possibly corresponds to TRBD1 (5 bases). Trimming pared 7 bases from V and 0 bases from J, leaving 20 bases between. Germline CDR1 and CDR2: SGHRS and YFSETQ. CDR3 size: 17 residues.